This record covers a single T cell receptor beta chain. What it recognizes is unknown. Sequencing targeted expressed TCRB transcripts, as all isolated RNA had been reverse transcribed. Assay used: immunoSEQ multiplex PCR; TCRdb lists only in-frame clones, some missing. The sample includes roughly 150,000 clones, roughly 8% of them seen just once. The sample belongs to a study of beta chain features in type 1 diabetes. Study summary: The patient and healthy donor groups were comparable for age, gender and cell yields. Findings and limits, study-wide: Over-representation of high TCR-expressing cells was a possible consequence of cDNA sequencing. Moderate yet significant TCRB CDR3 shortening was seen in Type 1 diabetes patients in all four CD4+ subsets. A potential influence of HLA type upon TCRB rearrangement remained unresolved herein.

CD4+ naive, central memory, regulatory and stem cell-like memory cells were sorted via CD45RO/CCR7/CD25/CD127/CD95/CD27. In germline, CDR1 is SNHLY, CDR2 FYNNEI. This CDR3 comprises 13 residues. Trimming took 10 bases from V and 4 from J, leaving 14 bases between them. Sequenced material: central memory CD4+ T cells from blood. The chain is built from TRBV2 and TRBJ2-1, with D perhaps TRBD1 (5 bases). The source is a man younger than 30 with type 1 diabetes. The DNA of the CDR3 is TGTGCCAAGGGGTCTGCGTCTTACAATGAGCAGTTCTTC. Its translation is CAKGSASYNEQFF.